These 2 T cell receptor beta chains share one sample of origin, sequenced in a study of blood T cell repertoires in COVID-19. The table came from immunoSEQ multiplex PCR; TCRdb's copy has only in-frame clones and leaves some out. The sample lists more than 250,000 clones, approximately 90% occurring once. Sequencing used PBMCs or T cells enriched from blood (not recorded which). The receptor set was obtained from a woman between 40 and 55 years old who had recovered from COVID-19.

The V gene is TRBV3-1 (or the pseudogene TRBV3-2), the J gene TRBJ2-3; 13 bases match TRBD2. V gave up 1 base and J gave up 4 bases; unmatched junction bases: 2. Germline lookup yields CDR1 LGHDT and CDR2 YNNKEL (reference sequence). The CDR3 sequence is 16 residues long. The CDR3, as DNA: TGTGCCAGCAGCCAAGGGGGACTAGCGGGGTCAGATACGCAGTATTTT. Encoded protein: CASSQGGLAGSDTQYF.

The chain joins TRBV5-6 to TRBJ2-5; 14 nucleotides align to TRBD2. CDR3 size: 16 residues. Trimming took 5 bases from V and 5 from J; bases not matched to a gene: 8. The germline V gene has CDR1 SGHDT and CDR2 YYEEEE. Here the CDR3 reads CASSFLRTSGRETQYF. CDR3 sequence (DNA): TGTGCCAGCAGTTTTCTTCGGACTAGCGGGAGGGAGACCCAGTACTTC.